Listed below are T cell receptor beta chains from one sample, sequenced in a study of blood T cell repertoires in COVID-19. Clones were read by immunoSEQ multiplex PCR, and TCRdb kept only the in-frame ones, dropping some. The table lists some 260,000 clones, about 80% of them singletons, with roughly 10% in the top ten. The source material was peripheral blood. Source of these receptors: a man aged 80 or over with acute or convalescent COVID-19. Both conserved end residues are part of each CDR3. The D gene is left open where the match is weak. A row's size may be missing; if present it is once, few, many or a size class.

d_gene,j_gene,v_gene,abundance,CDR3aa,CDR3nt
.,TRBJ2-7,TRBV5-1,.,CASSLRQDGGGEQYF,TGCGCCAGCAGCTTGCGGCAGGACGGGGGAGGCGAGCAGTACTTC
.,TRBJ1-3,TRBV6-5,once,CASNGGKTGNTIYF,TGTGCCAGCAATGGAGGCAAGACGGGAAACACCATATATTTT
TRBD1,TRBJ1-1,TRBV6-2/TRBV6-3,.,CASSSGQGRLLNTEAFF,TGTGCCAGCAGTTCAGGACAGGGGCGATTACTGAACACTGAAGCTTTCTTT
TRBD1,TRBJ1-6,TRBV28,.,CASSFRTGRALNPLHF,TGTGCCAGCAGTTTCAGGACAGGGAGGGCCCTTAATCCCCTCCACTTT
TRBD1,TRBJ1-6,TRBV10-3,.,CAISGQGDSPLHF,TGTGCCATCAGTGGACAGGGGGATTCACCCCTCCACTTT
.,TRBJ2-7,TRBV7-2,many,CASSPYRGRSSVQYF,TGTGCCAGCAGCCCATACAGGGGTAGGTCTAGCGTTCAGTACTTC
TRBD2,TRBJ2-3,TRBV15,.,CATGSGRTDTQYF,TGTGCAACGGGGAGCGGGAGAACAGATACGCAGTATTTT
.,TRBJ2-7,TRBV18,.,CASSPSATAASGYEQYF,TGTGCCAGCTCACCCTCAGCGACCGCCGCGTCCGGGTACGAGCAGTACTTC
.,TRBJ1-5,TRBV7-9,.,CASSLAYSNQPQHF,TGTGCCAGCAGCTTAGCGTATTCCAATCAGCCCCAGCATTTT
TRBD1,TRBJ2-7,TRBV6-5,.,CASSYKIPGTVYEQYF,TGTGCCAGCAGTTACAAGATCCCCGGGACAGTATACGAGCAGTACTTC
.,TRBJ1-3,TRBV4-2,.,CASSSPGSGNTIYF,TGTGCCAGCAGCTCCCCCGGGTCGGGAAACACCATATATTTT
TRBD1,TRBJ1-1,TRBV28,.,CASSSQGAGTEAFF,TGTGCCAGCAGTTCACAGGGGGCGGGAACTGAAGCTTTCTTT
.,TRBJ2-7,TRBV2,.,CASIGESYEQYF,TGTGCCAGCATCGGGGAATCCTACGAGCAGTACTTC
.,TRBJ2-1,TRBV6-4,.,CASSDSMLISSYNEQFF,TGTGCCAGCAGTGACTCGATGCTAATTAGCTCCTACAATGAGCAGTTCTTC
.,TRBJ2-7,TRBV3-1/TRBV3-2,.,CASSLGRSSYEQYF,TGTGCCAGCAGCCTTGGCCGAAGCTCCTACGAGCAGTACTTC
.,TRBJ1-2,TRBV4-2,.,CASSQEKVSNGYTF,TGTGCCAGCAGCCAAGAAAAGGTTAGCAATGGCTACACCTTC
TRBD1,TRBJ2-6,TRBV30,.,CAWSTQGATNVLTF,TGTGCCTGGAGTACCCAGGGGGCAACCAACGTCCTGACTTTC
.,TRBJ1-5,TRBV24-1,.,CATSDTQGGSNQPQHF,TGTGCCACCAGTGACACACAGGGAGGGAGCAATCAGCCCCAGCATTTT
TRBD1,TRBJ1-1,TRBV3-1/TRBV3-2,.,CASSHVGDRRTAEAFF,TGTGCCAGCAGCCATGTCGGGGACAGGCGGACGGCTGAAGCTTTCTTT
TRBD2,TRBJ2-7,TRBV5-6,few,CASSLAGGFVEQYF,TGTGCCAGCAGTTTAGCGGGGGGGTTCGTCGAGCAGTACTTC
.,TRBJ2-1,TRBV7-2,.,CASSPAGTRSSNEQFF,TGTGCCAGCAGCCCCGCCGGGACACGGTCCAGCAATGAGCAGTTCTTC
.,TRBJ1-3,TRBV3-1/TRBV3-2,few,CASSPTGRNTIYF,TGTGCCAGCAGCCCGACAGGAAGAAACACCATATATTTT
.,TRBJ1-2,TRBV5-1,once,CASSLDTTTSTGRGYTF,TGCGCCAGCAGCTTGGATACAACTACTTCGACAGGACGCGGCTACACCTTC
.,TRBJ2-7,TRBV6-6,.,CASSTGTTFYEQYF,TGTGCCAGCAGTACCGGGACAACTTTCTACGAGCAGTACTTC
.,TRBJ1-6,TRBV9,.,CASSVQDSPLHF,TGTGCCAGCAGCGTCCAGGATTCACCCCTCCACTTT
TRBD1,TRBJ2-7,TRBV30,.,CAWSVVRGRNEQYF,TGTGCCTGGAGTGTAGTCAGGGGGAGAAACGAGCAGTACTTC
TRBD1,TRBJ2-1,TRBV7-8,.,CASSLQGANEQFF,TGTGCCAGCAGCTTACAGGGGGCTAATGAGCAGTTCTTC
TRBD1,TRBJ2-2,TRBV5-1,.,CASRVTGGTGELFF,TGCGCCAGCAGAGTGACAGGGGGAACCGGGGAGCTGTTTTTT
TRBD1,TRBJ2-3,TRBV7-8,.,CASSLPSTGGTDTQYF,TGTGCCAGCAGCTTACCGTCGACAGGGGGCACAGATACGCAGTATTTT
.,TRBJ1-4,TRBV24-1,.,CATSDTAGAREKLFF,TGTGCCACCAGTGACACGGCTGGGGCAAGGGAAAAACTGTTTTTT
.,TRBJ2-2,TRBV21-1,.,CASSKHPHIHTGELFF,TGTGCCAGCAGCAAACACCCTCACATCCACACCGGGGAGCTGTTTTTT
.,TRBJ1-4,TRBV20-1,once,CSASNAVEKLFF,TGCAGTGCTAGTAATGCGGTTGAAAAACTGTTTTTT